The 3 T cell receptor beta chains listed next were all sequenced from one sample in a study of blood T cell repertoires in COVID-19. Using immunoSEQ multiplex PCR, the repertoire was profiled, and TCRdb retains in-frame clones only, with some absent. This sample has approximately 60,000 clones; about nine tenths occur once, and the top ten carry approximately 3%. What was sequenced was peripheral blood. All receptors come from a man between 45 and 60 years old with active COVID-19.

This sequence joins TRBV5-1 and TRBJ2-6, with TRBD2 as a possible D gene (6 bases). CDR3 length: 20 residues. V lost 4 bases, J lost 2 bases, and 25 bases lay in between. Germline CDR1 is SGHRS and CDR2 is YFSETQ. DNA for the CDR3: TGCGCCAGCAGCCGATCAGGACTATCGTTCCTTAATACTGGGGCCAACGTCCTGACTTTC. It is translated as CASSRSGLSFLNTGANVLTF.

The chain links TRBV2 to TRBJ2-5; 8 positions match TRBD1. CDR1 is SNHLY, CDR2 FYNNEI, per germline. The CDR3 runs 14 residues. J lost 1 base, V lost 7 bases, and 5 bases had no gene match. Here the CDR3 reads CASNWDRSQETQYF. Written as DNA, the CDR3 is TGTGCCAGCAACTGGGACAGGTCCCAAGAGACCCAGTACTTC.

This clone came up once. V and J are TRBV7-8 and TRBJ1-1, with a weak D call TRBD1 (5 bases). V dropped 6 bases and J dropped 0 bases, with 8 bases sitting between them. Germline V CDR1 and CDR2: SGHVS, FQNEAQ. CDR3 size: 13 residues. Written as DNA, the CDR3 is TGTGCCAGCAGACGGGGGATGAACACTGAAGCTTTCTTT. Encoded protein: CASRRGMNTEAFF.